The 6 T cell receptor beta chains below all came from one sample that was sequenced in a study of T-cell reconstitution after alpha-beta-depleted transplantation in children. Preparation of the TCRbeta library involved a method that used unique molecular identifiers. From the PCR reads, TCRdb called clonotypes with MiXCR, one entry per CDR3 protein. The table includes some 280,000 distinct CDR3 sequences, 9.9% detected once. This material consisted of PBMCs from the stem cell graft donor, taken from the stem cell graft. These receptors were obtained from a human donor who donated a stem cell graft to a child with SCID.

CDR3 DNA: TGCAGTGCTAGAGCCGGGACTGGAATATACGAGCAGTACTTC. This sequence encodes CSARAGTGIYEQYF. V gene TRBV20-1 combines with J gene TRBJ2-7, with TRBD2 as a possible D gene (6 bases). Germline V gene lookup returns CDR1 DFQATT and CDR2 SNEGSKA (reference sequence). V lost 1 base and J 4 bases, leaving 14 bases between the germline ends. The CDR3 consists of 14 residues.

CDR3 sequence (DNA): TGTGCCAGCAGCGAGGAAAATTCACCCCTCCACTTT. Its translation is CASSEENSPLHF. This rearrangement joins TRBV7-9 to TRBJ1-6, with D unclear. Germline CDR1 reads SEHNR; CDR2 reads FQNEAQ (reference sequence). V shed 5 bases and J shed 7 bases, with 6 bases lying between them. This CDR3 has 12 residues.

This clonotype came up a few times. The chain recombines TRBV10-2 with TRBJ2-1; 9 bases line up with TRBD2. This CDR3 comprises 14 residues. Trimming cost V 6 bases and J 4 bases; bases outside gene matches: 4. In germline, CDR1 is WSHSY, CDR2 SAAADI. CDR3 DNA sequence: TGCGCCAGCAGGCGGGGGGGCCTATACAATGAGCAGTTCTTC. This gives the protein CASRRGGLYNEQFF.

This clonotype was detected only a few times. The CDR3 bases are TGTGCCAGCAGTGAGGAAGTGGGAGGGACTGAAGCTTTCTTT. Amino acids: CASSEEVGGTEAFF. J is TRBJ1-1 and V is TRBV2; no definite D call. The V and J ends lost 3 bases and 5 bases respectively, with 13 bases between them. Per the germline V gene, CDR1 is SNHLY and CDR2 is FYNNEI. The CDR3 runs 14 residues.

In this sample, this clonotype turned up a few times. The chain links TRBV7-9 to TRBJ2-2, with D possibly TRBD1 on 5 matching bases. Deletions cut 7 bases from V and 2 bases from J, with 20 bases between. Germline loops: CDR1 SEHNR, CDR2 FQNEAQ (reference sequence). The CDR3 is made up of 17 amino acids. The CDR3 loop reads CASTPTGSRENTGELFF. CDR3 DNA sequence: TGTGCCAGCACCCCAACCGGAAGCAGGGAAAACACCGGGGAGCTGTTTTTT. The entire variable domain, with the rest obtained from reference TRBV7-9 and TRBJ2-2, is as follows: DTGVSQNPRHKITKRGQNVTFRCDPISEHNRLYWYRQTLGQGPEFLTYFQNEAQLEKSRLLSDRFSAERPKGSFSTLEIQRTEQGDSAMYLCASTPTGSRENTGELFFGEGSRLTVL.

Notes on this clonotype: Germline is not matched at one junction end, which may reflect a read error. DNA for the CDR3: TGTGCCATCACGGACACCGGGGAGCTTTTTTTT. It specifies CAITDTGELFF. The chain recombines TRBV10-3 with TRBJ2-2; perhaps D is TRBD1 or TRBD2 (5 bases each). CDR1 and CDR2 from the germline V gene are ENHRY and SYGVKD. This CDR3 comprises 11 residues.